These 6 T cell receptor beta chains were all obtained from the same sample, sequenced in a study of OX40 agonist ivuxolimab in advanced cancers. The assay was immunoSEQ multiplex PCR, and TCRdb's table has in-frame clones only and misses some. The repertoire holds under 80,000 clones, roughly four fifths seen once, with approximately 5% in the top ten. Material: CD4+ or CD8+ T cells sorted from blood, obtained in a trial of the OX40 agonist ivuxolimab. These receptors were obtained from an adult with an advanced solid tumor such as melanoma, head and neck, liver or kidney cancer.

The sample holds one count of this clone. The chain has TRBV28 and TRBJ1-2; TRBD1 matches 7 bases. V lost 4 bases to trimming and J lost 10 bases; unmatched junction nucleotides: 3. CDR1 MDHEN and CDR2 SYDVKM come from the germline V gene. The CDR3 is made up of 11 amino acids. The CDR3 nucleotides are TGTGCCAGCAGTTCGGGGACAGTCTACACCTTC. It yields the protein CASSSGTVYTF.

The rearrangement joins TRBV11-1 to TRBJ2-1; a possible D gene is TRBD2 (5 bases). V gave up 1 base and J gave up 8 bases, with 9 bases separating them. This CDR3 is built from 13 residues. Germline V gene data show CDR1 as SGHAT and CDR2 as FQDESV (reference sequence). Here the CDR3 reads CASSLDPSYEQFF. DNA of the CDR3: TGTGCCAGCAGCTTAGACCCTAGCTATGAGCAGTTCTTC.

This chain connects TRBV27 to TRBJ2-7; D perhaps matches TRBD2 (5 bases). This CDR3 has 15 amino acids. CDR1 MNHEY and CDR2 SMNVEV come from the germline V gene (reference sequence). V gave up 3 bases and J gave up 4 bases, with 16 bases separating them. In DNA, the CDR3 is TGTGCCAGCAGTTTCCAGACCCCACCGGGGTACGAGCAGTACTTC. This sequence encodes CASSFQTPPGYEQYF.

The chain couples TRBV11-2 to TRBJ2-5; D remains ambiguous. Trimming stripped 1 base from V and 4 bases from J, with 4 bases between. The CDR3 loop spans 12 amino acids. Germline CDR1 and CDR2: SGHAT and FQNNGV. CDR3 nucleotides: TGTGCCAGCAGCTTAGTACGAGAGACCCAGTACTTC. This encodes CASSLVRETQYF.

This sequence joins TRBV19 and TRBJ2-1; D unresolved. Germline V gene lookup returns CDR1 LNHDA and CDR2 SQIVND (reference sequence). Trimming took off 1 base at V and 10 bases at J, with 8 bases between the two ends. The CDR3 sequence is 12 residues long. Written as DNA, the CDR3 is TGTGCCAGTAGTATAGTTGGTGAAGAGCAGTTCTTC. This sequence encodes CASSIVGEEQFF.

This rearrangement joins TRBV7-2 to TRBJ2-7; D ambiguous. Germline V gene data show CDR1 as SGHTA and CDR2 as FQGNSA. The ends were cut back, 2 bases at V and 3 bases at J, with 11 bases in the middle. This CDR3 comprises 14 residues. CDR3 amino acids: CASSLLQGVYEQYF. The CDR3 coding sequence is TGTGCCAGCAGCTTATTACAAGGCGTCTACGAGCAGTACTTC.